The T cell receptor (beta chain) described here comes from a study of human T cells and chemical hapten exposure. The wider study: It was small differences in pooled library volume that mainly caused per-sample TCR yields to vary. Broader study findings: It should be noted that donors had alopecia, so their immune response may differ from healthy people's. Those TCRs sitting above 1 in 1000 frequency stayed the same with DPC sensitization. Expanded TCRs made up significantly more big CDR3 similarity clusters than controls did.

The CDR3 has 14 amino acids. With 6 bases removed from V and 3 bases from J, the gap between germline ends came to 16 bases. Germline CDR1 and CDR2: DFQATT and SNEGSKA (reference sequence). MiXCR was run by TCRdb on the RACE reads, yielding one entry per CDR3 protein. The sample holds some 170,000 distinct CDR3 sequences, about a quarter seen once. This clonotype was counted only a few times. What it binds is not known. As to time point: patch test 3, about 24 weeks after DPC sensitization. The treatment: therapeutic diphenylcyclopropenone sensitization with weekly scalp DPC. The chain couples TRBV20-1 to TRBJ2-3; weak D call: TRBD1 (6 bases). The specimen comprised whole blood, sampled in connection with sensitization to the hapten diphenylcyclopropenone (DPC). This sequence originates from a young woman with alopecia areata. Some clones in this sample may be carry-over from other donors' samples. CDR3 DNA: TGCAGTGCCAAGACAGGCACAGCAACAGATACGCAGTATTTT. It codes for CSAKTGTATDTQYF.